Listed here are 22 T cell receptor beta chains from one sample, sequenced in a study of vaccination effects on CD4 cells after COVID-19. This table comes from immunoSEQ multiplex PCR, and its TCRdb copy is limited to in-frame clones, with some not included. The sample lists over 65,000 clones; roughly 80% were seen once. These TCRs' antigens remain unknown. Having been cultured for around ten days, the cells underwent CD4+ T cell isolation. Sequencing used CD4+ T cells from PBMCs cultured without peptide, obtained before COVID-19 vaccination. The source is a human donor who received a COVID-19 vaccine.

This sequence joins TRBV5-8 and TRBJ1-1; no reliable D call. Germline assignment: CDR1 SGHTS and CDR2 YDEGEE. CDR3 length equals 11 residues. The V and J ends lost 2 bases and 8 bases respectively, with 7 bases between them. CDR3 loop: CASSLGREAFF. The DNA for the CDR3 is TGTGCCAGCAGCTTAGGGAGGGAAGCTTTCTTT.

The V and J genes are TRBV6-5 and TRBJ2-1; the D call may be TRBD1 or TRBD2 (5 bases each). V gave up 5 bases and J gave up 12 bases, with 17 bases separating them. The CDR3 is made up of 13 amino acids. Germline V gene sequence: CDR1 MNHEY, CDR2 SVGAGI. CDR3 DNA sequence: TGTGCCAGCAGTCCGGGGCCCATTTATGGGCAGTTCTTC. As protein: CASSPGPIYGQFF.

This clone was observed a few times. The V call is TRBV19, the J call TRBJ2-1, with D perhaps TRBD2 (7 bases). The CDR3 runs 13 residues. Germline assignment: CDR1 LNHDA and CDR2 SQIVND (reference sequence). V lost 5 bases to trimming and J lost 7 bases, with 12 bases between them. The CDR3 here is CASSEQGGNEQFF. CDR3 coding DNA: TGTGCCAGTAGTGAACAGGGAGGGAATGAGCAGTTCTTC.

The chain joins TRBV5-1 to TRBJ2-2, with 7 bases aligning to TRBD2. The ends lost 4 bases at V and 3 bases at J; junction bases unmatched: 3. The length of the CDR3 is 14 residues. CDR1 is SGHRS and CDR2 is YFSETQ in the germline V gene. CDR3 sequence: CASSPREDTGELFF. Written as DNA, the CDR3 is TGCGCCAGCAGCCCCCGGGAGGACACCGGGGAGCTGTTTTTT.

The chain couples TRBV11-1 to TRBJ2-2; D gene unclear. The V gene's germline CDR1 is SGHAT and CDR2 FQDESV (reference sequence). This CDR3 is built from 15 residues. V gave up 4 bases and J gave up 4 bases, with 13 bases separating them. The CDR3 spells CASSSAGVTTGELFF. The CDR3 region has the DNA TGTGCCAGCAGCTCAGCTGGGGTAACCACCGGGGAGCTGTTTTTT.

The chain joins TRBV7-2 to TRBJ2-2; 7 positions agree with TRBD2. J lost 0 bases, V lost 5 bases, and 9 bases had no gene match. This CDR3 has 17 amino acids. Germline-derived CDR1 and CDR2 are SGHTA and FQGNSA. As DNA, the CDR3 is TGTGCCAGCAGCCTTCGCGCGGGGGAGACGAACACCGGGGAGCTGTTTTTT. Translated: CASSLRAGETNTGELFF. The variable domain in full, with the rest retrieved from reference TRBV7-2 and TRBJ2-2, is GAGVSQSPSNKVTEKGKDVELRCDPISGHTALYWYRQSLGQGLEFLIYFQGNSAPDKSGLPSDRFSAERTGGSVSTLTIQRTQQEDSAVYLCASSLRAGETNTGELFFGEGSRLTVL.

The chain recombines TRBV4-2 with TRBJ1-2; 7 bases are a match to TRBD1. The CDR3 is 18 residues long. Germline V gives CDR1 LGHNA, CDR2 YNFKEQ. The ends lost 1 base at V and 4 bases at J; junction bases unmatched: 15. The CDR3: CASSQALPATGTSYGYTF. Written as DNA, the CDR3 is TGTGCCAGCAGCCAAGCCCTTCCCGCGACAGGGACGAGCTATGGCTACACCTTC.

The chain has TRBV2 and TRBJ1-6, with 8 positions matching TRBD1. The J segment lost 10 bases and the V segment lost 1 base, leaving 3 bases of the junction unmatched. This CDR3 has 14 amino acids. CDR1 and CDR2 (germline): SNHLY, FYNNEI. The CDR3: CASSEVDRVSPLHF. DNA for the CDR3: TGTGCCAGCAGTGAAGTGGACAGGGTCTCACCCCTCCACTTT. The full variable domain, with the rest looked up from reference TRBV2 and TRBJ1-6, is EPEVTQTPSHQVTQMGQEVILRCVPISNHLYFYWYRQILGQKVEFLVSFYNNEISEKSEIFDDQFSVERPDGSNFTLKIRSTKLEDSAMYFCASSEVDRVSPLHFGNGTRLTVT.

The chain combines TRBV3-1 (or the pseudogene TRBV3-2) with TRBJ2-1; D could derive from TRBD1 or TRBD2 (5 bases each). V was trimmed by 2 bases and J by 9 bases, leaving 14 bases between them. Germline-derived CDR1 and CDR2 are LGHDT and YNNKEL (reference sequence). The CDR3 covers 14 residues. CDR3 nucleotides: TGTGCCAGCAGCCAATCGGGGACCCACGGTGAGCAGTTCTTC. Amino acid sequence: CASSQSGTHGEQFF.

CDR3 loop: CASKVKETQYF. For the CDR3, the DNA is TGTGCCAGCAAGGTAAAAGAGACCCAGTACTTC. V is TRBV2 and J is TRBJ2-5; D gene unclear. Germline CDR1 SNHLY, CDR2 FYNNEI. The CDR3 consists of 11 residues. V lost 7 bases, J lost 3 bases, and 6 bases lay in between.

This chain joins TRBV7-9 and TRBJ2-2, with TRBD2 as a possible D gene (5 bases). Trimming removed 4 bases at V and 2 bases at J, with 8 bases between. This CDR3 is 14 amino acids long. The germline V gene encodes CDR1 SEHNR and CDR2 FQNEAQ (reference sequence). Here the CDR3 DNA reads TGTGCCAGCAGCTCCCGGGATAACACCGGGGAGCTGTTTTTT. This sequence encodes CASSSRDNTGELFF.

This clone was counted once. CDR3 loop: CASSLTGANVLTF. The CDR3 region has the DNA TGTGCCAGCAGCTTAACCGGGGCCAACGTCCTGACTTTC. The chain has TRBV7-2 and TRBJ2-6; D is uncertain. V was shortened by 2 bases and J by 4 bases, with 3 bases between the two germline ends. The CDR3 spans 13 residues. Germline V gives CDR1 SGHTA, CDR2 FQGNSA.

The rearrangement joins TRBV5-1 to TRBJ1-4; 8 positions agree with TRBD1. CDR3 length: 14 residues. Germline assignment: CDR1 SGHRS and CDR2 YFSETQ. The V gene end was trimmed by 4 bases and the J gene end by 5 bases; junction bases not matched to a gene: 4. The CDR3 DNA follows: TGCGCCAGCAGCCCGGACAGGGAAAATGAAAAACTGTTTTTT. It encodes CASSPDRENEKLFF.

CDR3 sequence: CASRGGAGGTDTQYF. CDR3 nucleotides: TGTGCCAGCAGAGGGGGAGCGGGGGGGACAGATACGCAGTATTTT. This chain links TRBV6-6 with TRBJ2-3; 10 bases match TRBD2. Germline V gives CDR1 MNHNY, CDR2 SVGAGI (reference sequence). The junction had 6 bases not matched to a gene; V was cut back by 6 bases and J by 3 bases. The CDR3 is 15 amino acids.

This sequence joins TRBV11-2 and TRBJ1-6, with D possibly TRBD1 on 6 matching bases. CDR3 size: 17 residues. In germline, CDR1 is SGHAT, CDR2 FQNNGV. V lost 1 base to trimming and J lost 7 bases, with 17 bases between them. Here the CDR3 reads CASSLVDRRLRNSPLHF. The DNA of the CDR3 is TGTGCCAGCAGCTTAGTAGACAGGAGGTTGCGGAATTCACCCCTCCACTTT. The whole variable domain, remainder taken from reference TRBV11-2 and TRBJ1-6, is EAGVAQSPRYKIIEKRQSVAFWCNPISGHATLYWYQQILGQGPKLLIQFQNNGVVDDSQLPKDRFSAERLKGVDSTLKIQPAKLEDSAVYLCASSLVDRRLRNSPLHFGNGTRLTVT.

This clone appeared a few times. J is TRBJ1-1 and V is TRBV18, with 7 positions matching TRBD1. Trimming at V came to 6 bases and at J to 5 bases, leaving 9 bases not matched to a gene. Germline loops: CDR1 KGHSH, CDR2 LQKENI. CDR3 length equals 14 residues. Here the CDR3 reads CASSVDRVVTEAFF. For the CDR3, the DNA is TGTGCCAGCTCTGTAGACAGGGTAGTAACTGAAGCTTTCTTT. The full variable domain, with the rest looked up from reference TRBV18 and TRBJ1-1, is NAGVMQNPRHLVRRRGQEARLRCSPMKGHSHVYWYRQLPEEGLKFMVYLQKENIIDESGMPKERFSAEFPKEGPSILRIQQVVRGDSAAYFCASSVDRVVTEAFFGQGTRLTVV.

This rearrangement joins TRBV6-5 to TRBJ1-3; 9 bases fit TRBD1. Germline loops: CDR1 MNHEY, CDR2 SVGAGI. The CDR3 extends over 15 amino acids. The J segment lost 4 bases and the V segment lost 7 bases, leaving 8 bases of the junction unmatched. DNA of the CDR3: TGTGCCAGCACTGGACAGGGGCGAGACGGAAACACCATATATTTT. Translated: CASTGQGRDGNTIYF.

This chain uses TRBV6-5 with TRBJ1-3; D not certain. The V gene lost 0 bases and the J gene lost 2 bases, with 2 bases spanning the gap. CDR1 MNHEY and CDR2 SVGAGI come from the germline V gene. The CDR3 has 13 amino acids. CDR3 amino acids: CASSYSTGNTIYF. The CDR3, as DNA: TGTGCCAGCAGTTACTCGACTGGAAACACCATATATTTT.

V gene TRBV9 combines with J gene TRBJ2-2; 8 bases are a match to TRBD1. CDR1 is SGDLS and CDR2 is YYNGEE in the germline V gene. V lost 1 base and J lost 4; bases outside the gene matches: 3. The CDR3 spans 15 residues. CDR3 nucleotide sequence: TGTGCCAGCAGCGTACAGGGGGCAGGCACCGGGGAGCTGTTTTTT. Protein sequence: CASSVQGAGTGELFF.

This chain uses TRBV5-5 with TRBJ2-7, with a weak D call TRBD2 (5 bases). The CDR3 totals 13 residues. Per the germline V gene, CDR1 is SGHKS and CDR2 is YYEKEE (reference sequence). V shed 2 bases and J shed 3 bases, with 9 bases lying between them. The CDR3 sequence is CASSLAVRYEQYV. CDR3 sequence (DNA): TGTGCCAGCAGCTTAGCGGTCCGCTACGAGCAGTACGTC.

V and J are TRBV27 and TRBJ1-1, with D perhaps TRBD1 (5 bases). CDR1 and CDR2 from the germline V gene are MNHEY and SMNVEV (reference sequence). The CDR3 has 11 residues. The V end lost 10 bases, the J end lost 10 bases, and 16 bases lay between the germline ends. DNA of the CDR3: TGTGCCATCCCCCCGGGGGGTGCAGCTTTCTTT. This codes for CAIPPGGAAFF.

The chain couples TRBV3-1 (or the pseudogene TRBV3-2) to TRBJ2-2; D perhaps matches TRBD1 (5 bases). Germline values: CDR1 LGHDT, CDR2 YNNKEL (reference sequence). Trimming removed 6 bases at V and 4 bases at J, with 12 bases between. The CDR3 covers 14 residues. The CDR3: CASRRRASTGELFF. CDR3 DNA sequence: TGTGCCAGCAGGCGCAGGGCTAGCACCGGGGAGCTGTTTTTT.